Listed here are 10 T cell receptor beta chains from one sample, sequenced in a study of beta chain features in type 1 diabetes (dated by TCRdb to between 2018 and 2020). Study-wide findings and limitations: Type 1 diabetes patients showed a moderate but significant shortening of TCRB CDR3 length in all four CD4+ subsets.

These receptors have no known antigen. Libraries were made using the immunoSEQ multiplex PCR assay. The High Capacity cDNA Reverse Transcription Kit was used to reverse transcribe all of the isolated RNA, meaning that expressed TCRB transcripts were what got sequenced. TCRdb took this table from immuneACCESS and kept in-frame rearrangements with V and J called. Such tables lack part of the clones; where checked against another copy, unresolved V genes explain under half of the gap, and the rest is unexplained. Recorded for this sample are 300,000 to 350,000 clones; approximately 10% of them occurred a single time. The ten largest make up around 1% of the sample. Material for sequencing was central memory CD4+ T cells from blood. These receptors originate from a man aged 30-40 years with type 1 diabetes.

This clone was observed a handful of times. This chain joins TRBV2 and TRBJ1-1; D is unresolved. Trimming pared 5 bases from V and 0 bases from J, leaving 7 bases between. Per the germline V gene, CDR1 is SNHLY and CDR2 is FYNNEI. CDR3 size: 13 residues. In DNA form, the CDR3 reads TGTGCCAGCAGTTCCCAGGTGAACACTGAAGCTTTCTTT. Translation: CASSSQVNTEAFF.

The chain combines TRBV6-5 with TRBJ2-5, with D possibly matching TRBD2 (6 bases). V dropped 0 bases and J dropped 5 bases, with 13 bases sitting between them. Germline V gene data show CDR1 as MNHEY and CDR2 as SVGAGI. The CDR3 is 15 residues long. CDR3 bases: TGTGCCAGCAGTTACTCCCAGGGCCGGGGGGAGACCCAGTACTTC. Translation gives CASSYSQGRGETQYF.

The V and J genes are TRBV14 and TRBJ2-6, with 11 bases matching TRBD1. The CDR3 spans 19 residues. CDR1 and CDR2 from the germline V gene are SGHDN and FVKESK. V gave up 4 bases and J gave up 0 bases; unmatched junction bases: 8. The CDR3 DNA follows: TGTGCCAGCAGCCCCCATCCAGGACAGGGGGCCTCTGGGGCCAACGTCCTGACTTTC. Its protein is CASSPHPGQGASGANVLTF.

In its sample, this clone was seen a few times. The J gene is TRBJ2-3, the V gene TRBV11-2; no definite D call. The CDR3 sequence is 12 residues long. Trimming took off 5 bases at V and 2 bases at J, with 5 bases between the two ends. Looked up from germline, CDR1 is SGHAT and CDR2 is FQNNGV. The chain's CDR3 is CASSPFTDTQYF. DNA of the CDR3: TGTGCCAGCAGCCCTTTCACAGATACGCAGTATTTT.

The chain has TRBV2 and TRBJ2-1; D is unclear. CDR3 length equals 12 residues. Germline loops: CDR1 SNHLY, CDR2 FYNNEI. Trimming left V 6 bases short and J 5 bases short, with 8 bases between. The CDR3 loop is CASSPLNNEQFF. The DNA of the CDR3 is TGTGCCAGCAGCCCTCTTAACAATGAGCAGTTCTTC.

This clone was detected only a few times. The gene calls are TRBV6-1 and TRBJ2-7, with D possibly being TRBD1 (5 bases). The CDR3 extends over 13 amino acids. CDR1 is MNHNS, CDR2 SASEGT, per germline. The germline V and J ends were trimmed by 5 bases and 7 bases, with 15 bases remaining between them. The CDR3 coding sequence is TGTGCCAGCAGTCACGAGACAGTGGGTGAGCAGTACTTC. Residues: CASSHETVGEQYF.

This clone was observed a handful of times. CDR3 DNA sequence: TGTGCCAGCAGCGCAGCAGGGGGAACTGGCTATGGCTACACCTTC. Translating it yields CASSAAGGTGYGYTF. This rearrangement joins TRBV9 to TRBJ1-2, with 7 bases aligning to TRBD1. J was trimmed by 4 bases and V by 3 bases; bases with no gene match: 9. The CDR3 has 15 amino acids. Looked up from germline, CDR1 is SGDLS and CDR2 is YYNGEE.

In this sample, this clone turned up a few times. The chain employs TRBV25-1 and TRBJ1-2; D unresolved. The CDR3 spans 15 residues. The V end lost 1 base, the J end lost 7 bases, and 16 bases lay between the germline ends. CDR1 is MGHDK, CDR2 SYGVNS, per germline. CDR3 loop: CASSESGARWGGYTF. The DNA of the CDR3 is TGTGCCAGCAGTGAATCCGGTGCCCGGTGGGGTGGCTACACCTTC.

Only one count was recorded for this clone. The chain carries TRBV2 and TRBJ2-7, with D possibly being TRBD1 (6 bases). This CDR3 is 12 amino acids long. V lost 6 bases to trimming and J lost 2 bases, with 8 bases between them. Per germline, CDR1 SNHLY and CDR2 FYNNEI. The CDR3: CASRDRPYEQYF. The DNA for the CDR3 is TGTGCCAGCAGGGACAGACCCTACGAGCAGTACTTC.

This clone was observed a handful of times. This chain links TRBV6-5 with TRBJ2-4; D uncertain. The CDR3 is made up of 16 amino acids. Germline loops: CDR1 MNHEY, CDR2 SVGAGI. V gave up 0 bases and J gave up 0 bases, with 9 bases separating them. CDR3 sequence reads: CASSYSFQLAKNIQYF. CDR3 DNA: TGTGCCAGCAGTTACTCGTTCCAACTAGCCAAAAACATTCAGTACTTC.